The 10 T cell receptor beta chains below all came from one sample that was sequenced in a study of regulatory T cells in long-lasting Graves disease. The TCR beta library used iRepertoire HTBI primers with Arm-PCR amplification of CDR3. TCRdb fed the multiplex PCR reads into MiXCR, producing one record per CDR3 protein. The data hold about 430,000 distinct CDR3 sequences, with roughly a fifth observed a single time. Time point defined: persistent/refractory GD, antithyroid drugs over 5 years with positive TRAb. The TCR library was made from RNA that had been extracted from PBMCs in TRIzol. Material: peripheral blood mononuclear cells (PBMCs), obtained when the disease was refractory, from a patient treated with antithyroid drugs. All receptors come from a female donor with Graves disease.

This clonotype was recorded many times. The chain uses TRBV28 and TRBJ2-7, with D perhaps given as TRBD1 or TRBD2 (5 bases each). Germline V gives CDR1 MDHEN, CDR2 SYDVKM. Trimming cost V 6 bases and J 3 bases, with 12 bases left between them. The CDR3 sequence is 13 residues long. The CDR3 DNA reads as TGTGCCAGCAGCCCAGCGGACATCTACGAGCAGTACTTC. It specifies CASSPADIYEQYF.

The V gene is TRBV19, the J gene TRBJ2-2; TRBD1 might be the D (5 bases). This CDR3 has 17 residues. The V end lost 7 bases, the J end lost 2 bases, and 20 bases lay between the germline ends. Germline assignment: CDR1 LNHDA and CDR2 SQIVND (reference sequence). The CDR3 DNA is TGTGCCAGTACCACCCGGACATCCCCCCTAAACACCGGGGAGCTGTTTTTT. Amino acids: CASTTRTSPLNTGELFF. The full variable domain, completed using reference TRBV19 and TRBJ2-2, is DGGITQSPKYLFRKEGQNVTLSCEQNLNHDAMYWYRQDPGQGLRLIYYSQIVNDFQKGDIAEGYSVSREKKESFPLTVTSAQKNPTAFYLCASTTRTSPLNTGELFFGEGSRLTVL.

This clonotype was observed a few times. CDR3 nucleotide sequence: TGTGCCAGCAAGGAGGAAGGCCCGGAGAGCTACAATGAGCAGTTCTTC. Protein: CASKEEGPESYNEQFF. The J gene is TRBJ2-1, the V gene TRBV13; maybe TRBD2 (5 bases). The CDR3 extends over 16 amino acids. V gave up 7 bases and J gave up 3 bases, with 19 bases separating them. In germline, CDR1 is PRHDT, CDR2 FYEKMQ (reference sequence).

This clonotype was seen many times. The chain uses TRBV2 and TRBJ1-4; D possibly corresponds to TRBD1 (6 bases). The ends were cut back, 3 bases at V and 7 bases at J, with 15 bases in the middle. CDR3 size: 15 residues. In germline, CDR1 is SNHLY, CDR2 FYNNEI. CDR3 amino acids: CASSDVAGETEKLFF. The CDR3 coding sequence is TGTGCCAGCAGTGATGTTGCAGGGGAAACTGAAAAACTGTTTTTT.

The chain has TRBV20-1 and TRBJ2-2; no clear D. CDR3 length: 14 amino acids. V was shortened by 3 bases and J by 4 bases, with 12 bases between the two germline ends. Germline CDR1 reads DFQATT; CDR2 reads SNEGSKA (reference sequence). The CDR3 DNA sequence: TGCAGTGCTAGTCGACAAGCATTCACCGGGGAGCTGTTTTTT. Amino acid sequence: CSASRQAFTGELFF.

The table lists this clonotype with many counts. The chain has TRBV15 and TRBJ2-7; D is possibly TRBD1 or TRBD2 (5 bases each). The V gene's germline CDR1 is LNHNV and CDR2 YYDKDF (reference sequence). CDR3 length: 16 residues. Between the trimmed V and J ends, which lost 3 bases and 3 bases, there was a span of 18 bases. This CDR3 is CATSSSRGPGIYEQYF. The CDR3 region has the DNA TGTGCCACCAGCAGTTCTCGGGGACCGGGAATCTACGAGCAGTACTTC.

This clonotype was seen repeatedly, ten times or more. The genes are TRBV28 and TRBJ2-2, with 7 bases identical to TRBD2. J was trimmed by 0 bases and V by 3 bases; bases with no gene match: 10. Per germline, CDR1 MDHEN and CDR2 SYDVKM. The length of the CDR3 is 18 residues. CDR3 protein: CASSLLAGVSTNTGELFF. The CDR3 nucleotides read TGTGCCAGCAGTTTGCTTGCGGGAGTTTCCACGAACACCGGGGAGCTGTTTTTT.

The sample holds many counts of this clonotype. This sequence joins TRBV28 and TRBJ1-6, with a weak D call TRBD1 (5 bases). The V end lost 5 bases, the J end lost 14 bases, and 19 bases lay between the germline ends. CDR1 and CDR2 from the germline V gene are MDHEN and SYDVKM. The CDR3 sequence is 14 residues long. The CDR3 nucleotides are TGTGCCAGCAGTCCGGGACTGCGTCGGTCCACCCTCCACTTT. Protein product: CASSPGLRRSTLHF.

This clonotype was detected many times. The CDR3 nucleotides read TGCAGCGTTGGAGAGGTAGCGGACACCGGGGAGCTGTTTTTT. As protein: CSVGEVADTGELFF. J is TRBJ2-2 and V is TRBV29-1, with D maybe TRBD2 (6 bases). The CDR3 length is 14 residues. Deletions cut 4 bases from V and 3 bases from J, with 12 bases between. Looked up from germline, CDR1 is SQVTM and CDR2 is ANQGSEA.

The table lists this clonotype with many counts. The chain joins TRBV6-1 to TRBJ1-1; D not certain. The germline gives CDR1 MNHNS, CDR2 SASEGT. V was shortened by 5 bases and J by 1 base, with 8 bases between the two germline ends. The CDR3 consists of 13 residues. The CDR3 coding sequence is TGTGCCAGCAGTAAAGACCAGAACACTGAAGCTTTCTTT. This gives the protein CASSKDQNTEAFF.